This T cell receptor beta chain comes out of a study of identical twins. V shed 7 bases and J shed 5 bases, with 11 bases lying between them. Germline CDR1 MDHEN, CDR2 SYDVKM. The CDR3 is 12 amino acids. MiXCR, applied by TCRdb to the 5' RACE reads, yields one record per CDR3 protein. The sample contains more than 400,000 distinct CDR3 sequences, roughly 15% of which appear only once. These records were also assigned to another study, of yellow fever vaccine responses in identical twins.

Sequencing was performed on CD4+ T cells sorted from blood. The chain couples TRBV28 to TRBJ2-5; D uncertain. The sequence was collected from a woman younger than 30 in good health. The CDR3, as DNA: TGTGCCAGCAACCATGGTTGGGAGACCCAGTACTTC. It translates to CASNHGWETQYF.